This entry features one T cell receptor beta chain sequence. The sample has other DNA sequences that encode this CDR3 too. V lost 5 bases to trimming and J lost 7 bases; unmatched junction nucleotides: 6. The germline V gene encodes CDR1 WSHSY and CDR2 SAAADI. The CDR3 is 14 residues long. The data originate from a study of blood T cell repertoires in COVID-19. Study-level information: Whether acute or convalescent, the COVID-19 samples came from the United States, Italy and Spain.

Participants were aged about 18 to 100 years from around 25 US areas. Repertoires were generated with immunoSEQ multiplex PCR, while TCRdb's copy carries only in-frame clones and drops some. The profile shows approximately 400,000 clones, more than 75% of them singletons. The sequence came from a young man who had recovered from COVID-19. Source material: PBMCs or T cells enriched from blood (not recorded which). This rearrangement joins TRBV10-2 to TRBJ1-5; 9 bases match TRBD1. Written as DNA, the CDR3 is TGCGCCAGCAGTTTTGACAGGGGGGGACAGCCCCAGCATTTT. Protein product: CASSFDRGGQPQHF.